This is a list of T cell receptor beta chains from one sample in a study of human T cells and chemical hapten exposure. TCRdb fed the RACE reads into MiXCR, producing one record per CDR3 protein. The table shows about 340,000 distinct CDR3 sequences, with about 7% occurring only once. The sequences come from whole blood, collected in connection with sensitization to the hapten diphenylcyclopropenone (DPC). These receptor sequences come from a woman aged 18-29 years with alopecia areata. Some clones in this sample may be carry-over from other donors' samples. CDR3s include the opening cysteine and the closing phenylalanine or tryptophan. Fields, in order: J gene, V gene, CDR3 length, D gene, clone size, CDR3 DNA, CDR3 protein. A D gene is named only where the DNA matches it firmly. Not all rows give a size; the values are once, few, many and, for expanded clones, a class.

J gene: TRBJ2-5
V gene: TRBV6-5
CDR3 length: 15
D gene: TRBD2
clone size: few
CDR3 DNA: TGTGCCAGCAGTTACCTTGGGACTAACCAAGAGACCCAGTACTTC
CDR3 protein: CASSYLGTNQETQYF

J gene: TRBJ1-1
V gene: TRBV5-1
CDR3 length: 15
D gene: .
clone size: few
CDR3 DNA: TGCGCCAGCAGCTTGGTTCCAGGGCTGGGCACTGAAGCTTTCTTT
CDR3 protein: CASSLVPGLGTEAFF

J gene: TRBJ2-3
V gene: TRBV7-2
CDR3 length: 16
D gene: .
clone size: .
CDR3 DNA: TGTGCCAGCAGCTTATCGGTCGGCTGGGGTTTGGATACGCAGTATTTT
CDR3 protein: CASSLSVGWGLDTQYF

J gene: TRBJ1-1
V gene: TRBV5-6
CDR3 length: 14
D gene: .
clone size: .
CDR3 DNA: TGTGCCAGCAGCCTGTCTCCCAACTCCCTCGGAGCTTTCTTT
CDR3 protein: CASSLSPNSLGAFF

J gene: TRBJ2-3
V gene: TRBV18
CDR3 length: 17
D gene: .
clone size: .
CDR3 DNA: TGTGCCAGCTCACCGTTAGGCTCAGGGGCGAGGGCAGATACGCAGTATTTT
CDR3 protein: CASSPLGSGARADTQYF

J gene: TRBJ1-1
V gene: TRBV12-3/TRBV12-4
CDR3 length: 13
D gene: .
clone size: few
CDR3 DNA: TGTGCCAGCAGAAAACAGGTGAACACTGAAGCTTTCTTT
CDR3 protein: CASRKQVNTEAFF

J gene: TRBJ2-1
V gene: TRBV4-2
CDR3 length: 17
D gene: TRBD2
clone size: many
CDR3 DNA: TGTGCCAGCAGCGCCCGTTATAGCGGGGGGGCGATCGATGAGCAGTTCTTC
CDR3 protein: CASSARYSGGAIDEQFF

J gene: TRBJ1-4
V gene: TRBV6-5
CDR3 length: 14
D gene: .
clone size: many
CDR3 DNA: TGTGCCAGCAGCAAGGTGGGGTCCGGGGAAAAACTGTTTTTT
CDR3 protein: CASSKVGSGEKLFF

J gene: TRBJ2-1
V gene: TRBV20-1
CDR3 length: 14
D gene: TRBD2
clone size: many
CDR3 DNA: TGCAGTGCAACAAAGCGGGATTCCTACAATGAGCAGTTCTTC
CDR3 protein: CSATKRDSYNEQFF

J gene: TRBJ2-6
V gene: TRBV3-1
CDR3 length: 17
D gene: .
clone size: many
CDR3 DNA: TGTGCCAGCAGCCAAGTGCTGACAGCTTCTGGGGCCAACGTCCTGACTTTC
CDR3 protein: CASSQVLTASGANVLTF

J gene: TRBJ1-6
V gene: TRBV2
CDR3 length: 13
D gene: TRBD1
clone size: few
CDR3 DNA: TGTGCCAGCAGTGGGGACAGTAATTCACCCCTCCACTTT
CDR3 protein: CASSGDSNSPLHF

J gene: TRBJ2-2
V gene: TRBV13
CDR3 length: 12
D gene: .
clone size: few
CDR3 DNA: TGTGCCAGCAGCTCAAAACCCGGGGAGCTGTTTTTT
CDR3 protein: CASSSKPGELFF

J gene: TRBJ2-1
V gene: TRBV19
CDR3 length: 15
D gene: TRBD2
clone size: few
CDR3 DNA: TGTGCCAGTAGTATTGGGACTAGCCTTAACAATGAGCAGTTCTTC
CDR3 protein: CASSIGTSLNNEQFF

J gene: TRBJ2-7
V gene: TRBV21-1
CDR3 length: 15
D gene: .
clone size: few
CDR3 DNA: TGTGCCAGCAGCAAAGGGCCAGGGGACCCCTACGAGCAGTACTTC
CDR3 protein: CASSKGPGDPYEQYF

J gene: TRBJ1-4
V gene: TRBV6-1
CDR3 length: 14
D gene: TRBD1
clone size: few
CDR3 DNA: TGTGCCAGCAGAACAGGGGCCTCTGGGGAAAAACTGTTTTTT
CDR3 protein: CASRTGASGEKLFF

J gene: TRBJ1-2
V gene: TRBV4-2
CDR3 length: 14
D gene: .
clone size: many
CDR3 DNA: TGTGCCAGCAGCCAAGATACAGGTACCTATGGCTACACCTTC
CDR3 protein: CASSQDTGTYGYTF

J gene: TRBJ2-1
V gene: TRBV3-1
CDR3 length: 16
D gene: .
clone size: few
CDR3 DNA: TGTGCCAGCAGCCAAGCATGGGATCGGGTATACAATGAGCAGTTCTTC
CDR3 protein: CASSQAWDRVYNEQFF

J gene: TRBJ1-2
V gene: TRBV2
CDR3 length: 14
D gene: .
clone size: few
CDR3 DNA: TGTGCCAGCACCCCTGGGGGTCCTAACTATGGCTACACCTTC
CDR3 protein: CASTPGGPNYGYTF

J gene: TRBJ2-2
V gene: TRBV27
CDR3 length: 14
D gene: TRBD1
clone size: few
CDR3 DNA: TGTGCCAGCAGTTTAGATGGGACAGCCGGGGAGCTGTTTTTT
CDR3 protein: CASSLDGTAGELFF

J gene: TRBJ1-1
V gene: TRBV27
CDR3 length: 14
D gene: TRBD1
clone size: .
CDR3 DNA: TGTGCCAGCAGACAACAGGGGGGGATCACTGAAGCTTTCTTT
CDR3 protein: CASRQQGGITEAFF

J gene: TRBJ1-2
V gene: TRBV11-2
CDR3 length: 14
D gene: TRBD1
clone size: .
CDR3 DNA: TGTGCCAGCAGCCTGACAGGGGGGTACTATGGCTACACCTTC
CDR3 protein: CASSLTGGYYGYTF

J gene: TRBJ1-4
V gene: TRBV12-3/TRBV12-4
CDR3 length: 16
D gene: .
clone size: few
CDR3 DNA: TGTGCCAGCAGTTTACAAGGGGGTGCAACTAATGAAAAACTGTTTTTT
CDR3 protein: CASSLQGGATNEKLFF

J gene: TRBJ1-4
V gene: TRBV6-5
CDR3 length: 14
D gene: TRBD1
clone size: many
CDR3 DNA: TGTGCCAGCAGCTTCCGGGACAGGGATGAAAAACTGTTTTTT
CDR3 protein: CASSFRDRDEKLFF

J gene: TRBJ1-1
V gene: TRBV6-1
CDR3 length: 14
D gene: .
clone size: few
CDR3 DNA: TGTGCCAGCAGTGTTTTGCCTATGAACACTGAAGCTTTCTTT
CDR3 protein: CASSVLPMNTEAFF

J gene: TRBJ2-7
V gene: TRBV6-5
CDR3 length: 13
D gene: .
clone size: many
CDR3 DNA: TGTGCCAGCAGTTCCTCCAGGGTAGCAGAGCAGTACTTC
CDR3 protein: CASSSSRVAEQYF

J gene: TRBJ1-5
V gene: TRBV12-3/TRBV12-4
CDR3 length: 14
D gene: .
clone size: few
CDR3 DNA: TGTGCCAGCAGCCCGACAGGCGGATATCAGCCCCAGCATTTT
CDR3 protein: CASSPTGGYQPQHF

J gene: TRBJ2-7
V gene: TRBV18
CDR3 length: 15
D gene: .
clone size: .
CDR3 DNA: TGTGCCAGCTCACCACCGGGGCAGGAGGGTCGCGAGCAGTACTTC
CDR3 protein: CASSPPGQEGREQYF

J gene: TRBJ2-2
V gene: TRBV7-2
CDR3 length: 16
D gene: .
clone size: many
CDR3 DNA: TGTGCCAGCAGCTTCCAGACACCCCCAAACACCGGGGAGCTGTTTTTT
CDR3 protein: CASSFQTPPNTGELFF

J gene: TRBJ1-2
V gene: TRBV7-8
CDR3 length: 17
D gene: TRBD1
clone size: few
CDR3 DNA: TGTGCCAGCAGCTTAGTAATGGGACAGCCTAATCGTCAAGGCTACACCTTC
CDR3 protein: CASSLVMGQPNRQGYTF

J gene: TRBJ2-6
V gene: TRBV20-1
CDR3 length: 14
D gene: .
clone size: few
CDR3 DNA: TGCAGTGCTGTTGGGGGCTACGGGGCCAACGTCCTGACTTTC
CDR3 protein: CSAVGGYGANVLTF

J gene: TRBJ2-6
V gene: TRBV7-2
CDR3 length: 18
D gene: .
clone size: many
CDR3 DNA: TGTGCCAGCAGCTTAAGACGGCTACAGAACTCTGGGGCCAACGTCCTGACTTTC
CDR3 protein: CASSLRRLQNSGANVLTF

J gene: TRBJ1-5
V gene: TRBV24-1
CDR3 length: 14
D gene: .
clone size: many
CDR3 DNA: TGTGCCACCAGTGATTTTCTGAGCAATCAGCCCCAGCATTTT
CDR3 protein: CATSDFLSNQPQHF

J gene: TRBJ2-3
V gene: TRBV20-1
CDR3 length: 17
D gene: TRBD2
clone size: few
CDR3 DNA: TGCAGTGCCCGAGGGGCCCGACTAGCGGGGGGGGCAGATACGCAGTATTTT
CDR3 protein: CSARGARLAGGADTQYF

J gene: TRBJ1-2
V gene: TRBV6-2/TRBV6-3
CDR3 length: 14
D gene: .
clone size: .
CDR3 DNA: TGTGCCAGCAGTTACGGGGCAGGGAGTCCGGACTACACCTTC
CDR3 protein: CASSYGAGSPDYTF

J gene: TRBJ1-5
V gene: TRBV20-1
CDR3 length: 13
D gene: .
clone size: many
CDR3 DNA: TGCAGTGCTAGTATGGGGGGCAGGCAGCCCCAGCATTTT
CDR3 protein: CSASMGGRQPQHF

J gene: TRBJ1-2
V gene: TRBV28
CDR3 length: 16
D gene: .
clone size: few
CDR3 DNA: TGTGCCAGCAGTTCCGGACATCCCCAAGGGATCTATGGCTACACCTTC
CDR3 protein: CASSSGHPQGIYGYTF

J gene: TRBJ2-3
V gene: TRBV20-1
CDR3 length: 16
D gene: TRBD2
clone size: few
CDR3 DNA: TGCAGTGCTACCCCACGACTAGCGGGGGGGCCAGATACGCAGTATTTT
CDR3 protein: CSATPRLAGGPDTQYF

J gene: TRBJ1-1
V gene: TRBV12-3/TRBV12-4
CDR3 length: 14
D gene: .
clone size: few
CDR3 DNA: TGTGCCAGCAGTTTTCAGCTTGGGAACACTGAAGCTTTCTTT
CDR3 protein: CASSFQLGNTEAFF

J gene: TRBJ2-3
V gene: TRBV5-4
CDR3 length: 19
D gene: TRBD2
clone size: .
CDR3 DNA: TGTGCCAGCAGCTTGGATCTAGCGGGGGCCTCCGTTAGCACAGATACGCAGTATTTT
CDR3 protein: CASSLDLAGASVSTDTQYF

J gene: TRBJ1-1
V gene: TRBV7-8
CDR3 length: 15
D gene: .
clone size: .
CDR3 DNA: TGTGCCAGCAGCCCGTCGAATGGGATTGGTACTGAAGCTTTCTTT
CDR3 protein: CASSPSNGIGTEAFF

J gene: TRBJ2-3
V gene: TRBV6-5
CDR3 length: 14
D gene: .
clone size: few
CDR3 DNA: TGTGCCAGCAGTTACTCGCGAAGCACAGATACGCAGTATTTT
CDR3 protein: CASSYSRSTDTQYF

J gene: TRBJ2-4
V gene: TRBV5-4
CDR3 length: 13
D gene: .
clone size: few
CDR3 DNA: TGTGCCAGCAGCTTGGACAGTTTAAACATTCAGTACTTC
CDR3 protein: CASSLDSLNIQYF

J gene: TRBJ2-2
V gene: TRBV7-2
CDR3 length: 16
D gene: .
clone size: many
CDR3 DNA: TGTGCCAGCAGCTTAGAGACAGCCCTGAACACCGGGGAGCTGTTTTTT
CDR3 protein: CASSLETALNTGELFF

J gene: TRBJ2-7
V gene: TRBV14
CDR3 length: 13
D gene: .
clone size: .
CDR3 DNA: TGTGCCAGCAGCTGGACGGGAAACTACGAGCAGTACTTC
CDR3 protein: CASSWTGNYEQYF

J gene: TRBJ1-1
V gene: TRBV5-1
CDR3 length: 16
D gene: .
clone size: few
CDR3 DNA: TGCGCCAGCAGCCGGAACCCCATTTACTCGAACACTGAAGCTTTCTTT
CDR3 protein: CASSRNPIYSNTEAFF

J gene: TRBJ2-2
V gene: TRBV11-3
CDR3 length: 11
D gene: .
clone size: many
CDR3 DNA: TGTGCCAGCAGCTTAGCCGGGGAGCTGTTTTTT
CDR3 protein: CASSLAGELFF

J gene: TRBJ1-5
V gene: TRBV5-5
CDR3 length: 16
D gene: .
clone size: .
CDR3 DNA: TGTGCCAGCAGCTTGGCTCTGGGGGCGGACAGCCAGCCCCAGCATTTT
CDR3 protein: CASSLALGADSQPQHF

J gene: TRBJ1-1
V gene: TRBV7-9
CDR3 length: 13
D gene: .
clone size: few
CDR3 DNA: TGTGCCAGCAGCTTAGCGCATTCGGCTGAAGCTTTCTTT
CDR3 protein: CASSLAHSAEAFF

J gene: TRBJ2-2
V gene: TRBV7-3
CDR3 length: 14
D gene: TRBD1
clone size: few
CDR3 DNA: TGTGCCACCTCGACAGGGGTTAACACCGGGGAGCTGTTTTTT
CDR3 protein: CATSTGVNTGELFF

J gene: TRBJ2-2
V gene: TRBV6-2/TRBV6-3
CDR3 length: 16
D gene: TRBD2
clone size: few
CDR3 DNA: TGTGCCAGCAGTTACTCGGGCTTAGCGGGGCCCGGGGAGCTGTTTTTT
CDR3 protein: CASSYSGLAGPGELFF

J gene: TRBJ1-6
V gene: TRBV7-8
CDR3 length: 15
D gene: .
clone size: .
CDR3 DNA: TGTGCCAGCAGCCCTAGTTGCTCCTATAATTCACCCCTCCACTTT
CDR3 protein: CASSPSCSYNSPLHF

J gene: TRBJ2-2
V gene: TRBV12-3/TRBV12-4
CDR3 length: 14
D gene: .
clone size: many
CDR3 DNA: TGTGCCAGCAGTCCAACCGCGGGCACCGGGGAGCTGTTTTTT
CDR3 protein: CASSPTAGTGELFF

J gene: TRBJ2-5
V gene: TRBV5-6
CDR3 length: 13
D gene: .
clone size: many
CDR3 DNA: TGTGCCAGCAGCTTGGTGGTGGAAGAGACCCAGTACTTC
CDR3 protein: CASSLVVEETQYF

J gene: TRBJ2-3
V gene: TRBV20-1
CDR3 length: 13
D gene: TRBD2
clone size: many
CDR3 DNA: TGCAGTGCTCAGATAGCGGGGCGGGGTACGCAGTATTTT
CDR3 protein: CSAQIAGRGTQYF

J gene: TRBJ2-7
V gene: TRBV29-1
CDR3 length: 14
D gene: .
clone size: many
CDR3 DNA: TGCAGCGCCATAGCGGTATGGGGCAACTACGAGCAGTACTTC
CDR3 protein: CSAIAVWGNYEQYF